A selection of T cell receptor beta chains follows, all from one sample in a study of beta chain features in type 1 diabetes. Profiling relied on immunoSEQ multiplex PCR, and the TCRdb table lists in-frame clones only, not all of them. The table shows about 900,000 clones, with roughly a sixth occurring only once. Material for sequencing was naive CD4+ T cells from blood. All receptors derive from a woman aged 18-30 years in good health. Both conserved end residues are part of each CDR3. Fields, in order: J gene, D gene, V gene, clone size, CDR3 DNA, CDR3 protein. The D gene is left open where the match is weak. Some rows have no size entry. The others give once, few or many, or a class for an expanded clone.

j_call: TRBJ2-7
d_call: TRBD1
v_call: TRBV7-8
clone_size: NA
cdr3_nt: TGTGCCAGCAGCTTCAAGACAGGGGGCTTTTGGGACGAGCAGTACTTC
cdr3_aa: CASSFKTGGFWDEQYF

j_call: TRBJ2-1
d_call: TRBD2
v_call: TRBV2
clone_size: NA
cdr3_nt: TGTGCCAGCAGTGGGTCTAGCGGGCTAAATGAGCAGTTCTTC
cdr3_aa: CASSGSSGLNEQFF

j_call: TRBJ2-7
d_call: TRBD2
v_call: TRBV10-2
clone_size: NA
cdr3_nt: TGCGCCAGCAGGGTATTCCTAGCGGGAGTCTACGAGCAGTACTTC
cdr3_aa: CASRVFLAGVYEQYF

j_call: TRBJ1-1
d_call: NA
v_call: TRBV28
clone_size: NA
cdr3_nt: TGTGCCAGCAGTTTAATTGGGTTGAACACTGAAGCTTTCTTT
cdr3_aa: CASSLIGLNTEAFF

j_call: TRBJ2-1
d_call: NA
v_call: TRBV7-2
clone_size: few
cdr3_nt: TGTGCCAGCAGCTTAGTGGCCCTTGAGCAGTTCTTC
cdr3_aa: CASSLVALEQFF

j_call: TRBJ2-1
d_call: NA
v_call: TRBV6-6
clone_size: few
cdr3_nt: TGTGCCAGCAGCCTGGGATCGTTTCCGGGGGAGCAGTTCTTC
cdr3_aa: CASSLGSFPGEQFF

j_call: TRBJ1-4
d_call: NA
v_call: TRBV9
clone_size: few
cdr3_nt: TGTGCCAGCAGCCCCAAAGGGCGGGCTAATGAAAAACTGTTTTTT
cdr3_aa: CASSPKGRANEKLFF

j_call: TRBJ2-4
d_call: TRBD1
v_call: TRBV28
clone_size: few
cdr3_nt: TGTGCCAGCAGTCCCAACCGGGACAGGGGGTTGGAGTACTTC
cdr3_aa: CASSPNRDRGLEYF

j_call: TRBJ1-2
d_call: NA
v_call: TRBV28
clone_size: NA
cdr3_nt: TGTGCCAGCAGTTACAGAAACTATGGCTACACCTTC
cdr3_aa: CASSYRNYGYTF

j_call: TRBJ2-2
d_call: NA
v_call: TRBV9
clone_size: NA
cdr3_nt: TGTGCCAGCAGCGAGTCGGGGACGAACACCGGGGAGCTGTTTTTT
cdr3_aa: CASSESGTNTGELFF

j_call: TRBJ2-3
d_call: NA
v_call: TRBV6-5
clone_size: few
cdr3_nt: TGTGCCAGCAGTTACGGGGGGTATGACACAGATACGCAGTATTTT
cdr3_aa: CASSYGGYDTDTQYF

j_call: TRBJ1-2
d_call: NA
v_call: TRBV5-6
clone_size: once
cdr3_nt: TGTGCCAGCAGCCAGGGCCCGCTCCTTAGCTATGGCTACACCTTC
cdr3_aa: CASSQGPLLSYGYTF

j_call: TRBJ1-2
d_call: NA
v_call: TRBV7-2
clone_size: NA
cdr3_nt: TGTGCCAGCAGCTTATGGTCGGGGGACATCTTTTTC
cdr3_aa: CASSLWSGDIFF

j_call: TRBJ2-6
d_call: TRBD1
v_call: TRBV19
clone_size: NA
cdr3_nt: TGTGCCAGTACGTTTGGGACAGGGGGCTCCGGGGCCAACGTCCTGACTTTC
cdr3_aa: CASTFGTGGSGANVLTF

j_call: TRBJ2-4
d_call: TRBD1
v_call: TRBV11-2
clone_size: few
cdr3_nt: TGTGCCAGCAGCTTAGACAGGGGGAACATTCAGTACTTC
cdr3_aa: CASSLDRGNIQYF

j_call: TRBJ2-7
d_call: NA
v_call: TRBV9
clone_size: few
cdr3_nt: TGTGCCAGCAGCGTATCATTGGACAATTACTACGAGCAGTACTTC
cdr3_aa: CASSVSLDNYYEQYF

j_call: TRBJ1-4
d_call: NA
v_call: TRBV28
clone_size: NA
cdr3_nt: TGTGCCAGCAGTTCGGCGGACCTGATTGTAAGACTGTTTTTT
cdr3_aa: CASSSADLIVRLFF

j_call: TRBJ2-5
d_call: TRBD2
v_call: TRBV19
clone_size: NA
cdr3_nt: TGTGCCAGTAGTACCAACAGCGGGAGCGGGGAGACCCAGTACTTC
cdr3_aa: CASSTNSGSGETQYF

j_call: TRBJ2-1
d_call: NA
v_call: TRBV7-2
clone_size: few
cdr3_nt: TGTGCCAGCAGCCCAAGGCGGGTAAATGAGCAGTTCTTC
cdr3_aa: CASSPRRVNEQFF

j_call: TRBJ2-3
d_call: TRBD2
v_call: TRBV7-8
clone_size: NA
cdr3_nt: TGTGCCAGCAGCCAGCCGGGAGGCCTTGTCGGCACAGATACGCAGTATTTT
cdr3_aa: CASSQPGGLVGTDTQYF

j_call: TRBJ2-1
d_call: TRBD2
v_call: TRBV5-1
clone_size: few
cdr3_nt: TGCGCCAGCAGCCCGGGGACTAGCGGGGGGTGGAATGAGCAGTTCTTC
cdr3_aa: CASSPGTSGGWNEQFF

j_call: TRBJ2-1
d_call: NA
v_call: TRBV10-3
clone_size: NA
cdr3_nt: TGTGCCATCAGTGAGATTTACAATGAGCAGTTCTTC
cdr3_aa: CAISEIYNEQFF

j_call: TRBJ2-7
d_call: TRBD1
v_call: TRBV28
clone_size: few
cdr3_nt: TGTGCCAGCAGTTTAAAGCACAGGGGCGTCTACGAGCAGTACTTC
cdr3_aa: CASSLKHRGVYEQYF

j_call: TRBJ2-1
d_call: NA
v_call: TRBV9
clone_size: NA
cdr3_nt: TGTGCCAGCAGCGTACGACCGGTCGGGGGCCCCAATGAGCAGTTCTTC
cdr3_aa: CASSVRPVGGPNEQFF

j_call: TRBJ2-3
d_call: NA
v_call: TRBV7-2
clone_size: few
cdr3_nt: TGTGCCAGCAGAGTGACTGGGGGCACAGATACGCAGTATTTT
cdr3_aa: CASRVTGGTDTQYF

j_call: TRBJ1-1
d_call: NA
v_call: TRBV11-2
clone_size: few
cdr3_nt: TGTGCCAGCAGCCCGGCCATGGTATGGACTGAAGCTTTCTTT
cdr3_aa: CASSPAMVWTEAFF

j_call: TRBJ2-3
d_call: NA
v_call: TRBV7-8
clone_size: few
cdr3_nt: TGTGCCAGCAGTGGGGGGACAGCTAGCACAGATACGCAGTATTTT
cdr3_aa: CASSGGTASTDTQYF

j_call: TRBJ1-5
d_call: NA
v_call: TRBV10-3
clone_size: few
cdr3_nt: TGTGCCATCAGCCACGACTCGGGCGGCAATCAGCCCCAGCATTTT
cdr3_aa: CAISHDSGGNQPQHF

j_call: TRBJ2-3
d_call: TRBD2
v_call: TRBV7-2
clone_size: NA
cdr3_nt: TGTGCCAGCAGCCCCCCAGGACTAGGCTCTACAGATACGCAGTATTTT
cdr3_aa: CASSPPGLGSTDTQYF

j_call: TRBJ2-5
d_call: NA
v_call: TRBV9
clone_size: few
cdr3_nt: TGTGCCAGCAGCGTGTCAGCCCAAGAGACCCAGTACTTC
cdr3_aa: CASSVSAQETQYF

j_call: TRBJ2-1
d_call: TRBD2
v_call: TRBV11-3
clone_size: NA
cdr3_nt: TGTGCCAGCAGCTTAGGACTAGCGGAGTACAATGAGCAGTTCTTC
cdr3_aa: CASSLGLAEYNEQFF

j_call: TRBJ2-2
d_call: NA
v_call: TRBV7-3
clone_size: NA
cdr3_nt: TGTGCCAGCAGACAGGGTTACGCCGGGGAGCTGTTTTTT
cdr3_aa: CASRQGYAGELFF

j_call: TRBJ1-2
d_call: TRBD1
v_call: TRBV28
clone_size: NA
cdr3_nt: TGTGCCAGCAGCAAGAATCTTGGACAGGGGGGCAATGGCTACACCTTC
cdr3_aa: CASSKNLGQGGNGYTF

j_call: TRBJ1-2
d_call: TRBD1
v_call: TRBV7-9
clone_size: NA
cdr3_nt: TGTGCCAGCAGCTTTACAGGGGGTTCGTATGGCTACACCTTC
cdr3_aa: CASSFTGGSYGYTF

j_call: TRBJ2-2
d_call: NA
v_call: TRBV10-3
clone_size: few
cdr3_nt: TGTGCCATCAGTGACGAGGGGGCGAACACCGGGGAGCTGTTTTTT
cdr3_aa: CAISDEGANTGELFF

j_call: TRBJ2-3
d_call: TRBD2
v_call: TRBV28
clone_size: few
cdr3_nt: TGTGCCAGCAGTTTTGCGGGAGGAACCACAGATACGCAGTATTTT
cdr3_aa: CASSFAGGTTDTQYF

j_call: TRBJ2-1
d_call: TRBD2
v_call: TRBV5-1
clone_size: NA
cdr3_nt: TGCGCCAGCAGCAAACCGGGACTAGCGGGAGTTAATGAGCAGTTCTTC
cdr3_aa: CASSKPGLAGVNEQFF

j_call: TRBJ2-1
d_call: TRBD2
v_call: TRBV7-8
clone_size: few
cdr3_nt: TGTGCCAGCAGCCGAGCGGGAGTGGTGCAGTTCTTC
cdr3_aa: CASSRAGVVQFF

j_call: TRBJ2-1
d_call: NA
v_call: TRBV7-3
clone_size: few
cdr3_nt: TGTGCCAGCAGCTACCGGGCAGCGGTCTACAATGAGCAGTTCTTC
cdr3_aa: CASSYRAAVYNEQFF

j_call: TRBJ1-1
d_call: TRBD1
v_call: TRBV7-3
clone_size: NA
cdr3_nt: TGTGCCAGCAGCCAAGGGACAGGTGGTGAAGCTTTCTTT
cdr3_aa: CASSQGTGGEAFF

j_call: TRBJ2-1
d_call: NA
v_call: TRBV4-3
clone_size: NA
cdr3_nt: TGCGCCAGCAGCCAACGGGCCATCTCCTACAATGAGCAGTTCTTC
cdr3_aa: CASSQRAISYNEQFF

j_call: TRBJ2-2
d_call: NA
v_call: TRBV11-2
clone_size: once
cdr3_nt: TGTGCCAGCAGCCCCTTCACCGGGGAGCTGTTTTTT
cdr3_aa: CASSPFTGELFF

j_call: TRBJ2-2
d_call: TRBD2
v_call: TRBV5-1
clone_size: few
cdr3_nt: TGCGCCAGCAGCGGAACCGAACTAGCGGGAGAAGGTTTGGTATTGGCCGGGGAGCTGTTTTTT
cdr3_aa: CASSGTELAGEGLVLAGELFF

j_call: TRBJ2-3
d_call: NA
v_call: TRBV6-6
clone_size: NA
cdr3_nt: TGTGCCAGCAGGCTTCCGGGGTCAGATACGCAGTATTTT
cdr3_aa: CASRLPGSDTQYF

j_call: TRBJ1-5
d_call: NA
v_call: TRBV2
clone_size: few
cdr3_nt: TGTGCCAGCAGTGGGACAGGCAATCAGCCCCAGCATTTT
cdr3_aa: CASSGTGNQPQHF

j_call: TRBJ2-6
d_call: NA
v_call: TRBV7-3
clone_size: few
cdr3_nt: TGTGCCAGCAGCTTCTTGACAGCTGGGGCCAACGTCCTGACTTTC
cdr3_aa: CASSFLTAGANVLTF

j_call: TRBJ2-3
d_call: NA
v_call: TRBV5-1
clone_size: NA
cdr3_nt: TGCGCCAGCAGCTTTTCTTTGGGGAACACAGATACGCAGTATTTT
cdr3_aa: CASSFSLGNTDTQYF

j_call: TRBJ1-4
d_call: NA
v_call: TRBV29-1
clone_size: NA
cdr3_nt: TGCAGCGTTGAAGAAGGACACAGGACACGAAAACTGTTTTTT
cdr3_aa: CSVEEGHRTRKLFF

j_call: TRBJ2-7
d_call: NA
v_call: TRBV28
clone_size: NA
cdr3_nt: TGTGCCAGCAGTGCAGTCTACGAGCAGTACTTC
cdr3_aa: CASSAVYEQYF

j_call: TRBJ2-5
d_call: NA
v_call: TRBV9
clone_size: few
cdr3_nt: TGTGCCAGCTCTCCTAGTACAAAACAAGAGACCCAGTACTTC
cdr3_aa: CASSPSTKQETQYF

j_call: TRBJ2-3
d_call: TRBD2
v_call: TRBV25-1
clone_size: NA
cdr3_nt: TGTGCCAGCAGTGATATCCGGGGGGCAGATACGCAGTATTTT
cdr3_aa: CASSDIRGADTQYF

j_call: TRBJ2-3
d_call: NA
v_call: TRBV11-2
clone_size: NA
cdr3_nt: TGTGCCAGCACCCCGCGGGATACGCAGTATTTT
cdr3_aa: CASTPRDTQYF

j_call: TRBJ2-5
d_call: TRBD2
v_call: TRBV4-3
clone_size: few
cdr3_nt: TGCGCCAGCAGCCAGGGGACTAGGGGCCCCCAGTACTTC
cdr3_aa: CASSQGTRGPQYF

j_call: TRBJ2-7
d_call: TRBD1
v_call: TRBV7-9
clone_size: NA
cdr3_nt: TGTGCCAGCAGCAAACAGGGGGGAAGCTCCTACGAGCAGTACTTC
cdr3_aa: CASSKQGGSSYEQYF